Sequencing of this TCR beta chain was carried out in a study of blood T cells in healthy people across ages. Individuals who donated were healthy Caucasians from Russia aged 6 to 90. Then a second PCR, running about 7 to 11 cycles, was carried out with a sample-barcoded 5' primer and a J-beta primer mix. TCRdb re-called the 5' RACE reads with MiXCR, one entry per CDR3 protein. The sample includes about 1.4 million distinct CDR3 sequences, roughly 64% of them seen just once. Germline-derived CDR1 and CDR2 are SGHTA and FQGNSA. This CDR3 is 14 amino acids long. This clonotype occurred once. The chain combines TRBV7-2 with TRBJ2-5, with D uncertain. TRBJ2-7 explains the end of the DNA better; the J call may be wrong. The clonotype was recovered from a man aged 18 to 29 in good health. Sequenced: blood. CDR3 loop: CASSFLGPTHEQYF. The CDR3 coding sequence is TGTGCCAGCAGCTTTCTCGGCCCAACCCACGAGCAGTACTTC.